This TCR beta chain stems from a study of cytomegalovirus exposure and HLA in healthy donors. Regarding the study as a whole: Trimming of TCR beta V- and J-genes showed a link, identified in a later analysis, to a missense DCLRE1C variant. Researchers reportedly found TCR beta sequences accurately predicted most subjects' HLA-A and HLA-B alleles. Analyses of presence and absence presupposed an approximately uniform sequencing depth across donors.

The PCR had 60 Vbeta and 13 Jbeta primers. Assay used: immunoSEQ multiplex PCR; TCRdb lists only in-frame clones, some missing. This sample has roughly 200,000 clones, with 70% to 80% found just once. This CDR3 is 15 amino acids long. Germline V gene sequence: CDR1 LNHDA, CDR2 SQIVND (reference sequence). V lost 3 bases to trimming and J lost 4 bases; unmatched junction nucleotides: 3. As regards this clone: Its antigen remains unidentified.

The specimen was PBMCs. The chain carries TRBV19 and TRBJ2-1; TRBD1 agrees at 10 bases. The origin of this receptor is a male donor in good health and CMV-seronegative. In DNA, the CDR3 is TGTGCCAGTAGTATCGGACAGGGGGTTTACAATGAGCAGTTCTTC. Translation gives CASSIGQGVYNEQFF.